Reported below is one T cell receptor beta chain. This record belongs to a study of cytomegalovirus exposure and HLA in healthy donors. The germline gives CDR1 SEHNR, CDR2 FQNEAQ (reference sequence). The CDR3 spans 12 residues. The germline V and J ends were trimmed by 5 bases and 0 bases, with 3 bases remaining between them. The primer mix had 60 Vbeta and 13 Jbeta primers. The table came from immunoSEQ multiplex PCR; TCRdb's copy has only in-frame clones and leaves some out. The sample lists about 160,000 clones, about 80% seen once, with roughly 3.5% in the top ten. The TCR comes from a man younger than 45 in good health and CMV-seropositive. Sequencing was performed on PBMCs. The rearrangement links TRBV7-9 to TRBJ2-3; D gene unclear. The CDR3 loop reads CASSPSTDTQYF. CDR3 coding DNA: TGTGCCAGCAGCCCTAGCACAGATACGCAGTATTTT.